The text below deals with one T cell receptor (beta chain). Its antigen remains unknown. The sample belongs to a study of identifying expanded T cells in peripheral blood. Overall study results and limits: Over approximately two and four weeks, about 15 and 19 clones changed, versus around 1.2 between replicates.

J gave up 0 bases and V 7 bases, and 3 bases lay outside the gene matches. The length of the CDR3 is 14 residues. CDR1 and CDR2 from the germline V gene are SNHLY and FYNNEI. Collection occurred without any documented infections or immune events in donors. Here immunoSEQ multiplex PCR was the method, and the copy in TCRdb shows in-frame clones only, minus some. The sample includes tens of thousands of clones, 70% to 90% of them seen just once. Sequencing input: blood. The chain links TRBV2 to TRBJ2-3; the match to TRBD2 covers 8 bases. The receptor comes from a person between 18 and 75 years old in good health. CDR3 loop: CASKERGSTDTQYF. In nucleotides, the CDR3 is TGTGCCAGCAAGGAGCGGGGGAGCACAGATACGCAGTATTTT.